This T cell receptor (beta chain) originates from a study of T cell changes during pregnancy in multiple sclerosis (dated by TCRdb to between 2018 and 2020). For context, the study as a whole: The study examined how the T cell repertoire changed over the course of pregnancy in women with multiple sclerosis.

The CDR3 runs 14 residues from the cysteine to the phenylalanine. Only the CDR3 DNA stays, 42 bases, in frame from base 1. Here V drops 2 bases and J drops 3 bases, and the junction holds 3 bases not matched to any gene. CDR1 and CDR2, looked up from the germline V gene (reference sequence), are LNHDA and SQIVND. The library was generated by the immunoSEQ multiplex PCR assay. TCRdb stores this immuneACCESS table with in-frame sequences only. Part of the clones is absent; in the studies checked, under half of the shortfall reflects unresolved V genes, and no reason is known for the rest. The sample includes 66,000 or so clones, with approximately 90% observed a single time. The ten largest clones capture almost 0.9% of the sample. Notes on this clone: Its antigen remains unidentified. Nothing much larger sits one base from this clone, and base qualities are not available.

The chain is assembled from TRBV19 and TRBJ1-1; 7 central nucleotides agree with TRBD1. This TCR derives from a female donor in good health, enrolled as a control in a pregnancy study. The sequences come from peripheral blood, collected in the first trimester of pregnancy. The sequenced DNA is TGTGCCAGTAGTATACGGCAGGGGGACACTGAAGCTTTCTTT. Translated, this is CASSIRQGDTEAFF.